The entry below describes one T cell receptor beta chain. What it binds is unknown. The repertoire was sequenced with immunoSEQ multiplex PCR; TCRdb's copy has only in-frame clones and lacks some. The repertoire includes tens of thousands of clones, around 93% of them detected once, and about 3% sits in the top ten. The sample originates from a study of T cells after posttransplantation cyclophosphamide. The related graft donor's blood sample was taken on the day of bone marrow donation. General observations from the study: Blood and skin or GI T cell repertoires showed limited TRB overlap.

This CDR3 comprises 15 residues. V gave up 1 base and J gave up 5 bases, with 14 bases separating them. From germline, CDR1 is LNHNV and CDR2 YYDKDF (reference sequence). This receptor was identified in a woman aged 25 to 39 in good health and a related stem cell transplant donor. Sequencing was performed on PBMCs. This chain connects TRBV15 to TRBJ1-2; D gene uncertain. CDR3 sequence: CATSRGVGALYGYTF. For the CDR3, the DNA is TGTGCCACCAGCAGAGGCGTGGGAGCCCTATATGGCTACACCTTC. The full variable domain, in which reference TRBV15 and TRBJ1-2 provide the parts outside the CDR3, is DAMVIQNPRYQVTQFGKPVTLSCSQTLNHNVMYWYQQKSSQAPKLLFHYYDKDFNNEADTPDNFQSRRPNTSFCFLDIRSPGLGDTAMYLCATSRGVGALYGYTFGSGTRLTVV.